Sequencing of this TCR beta chain was carried out in a study of T cells in Graves' hyperthyroidism and ophthalmopathy (dated by TCRdb to about 2019). About the full investigation: Peripheral blood samples were taken at initial diagnosis, before any treatment was given. To identify TCR V-J signatures that set the groups apart, the researchers used a discovery cohort of about a hundred patients, made up of 40 to 45 with Graves' ophthalmopathy and some 58 with stable Graves' hyperthyroidism. Prospective prediction of ophthalmopathy was tested in an independent validation cohort of fewer than 20 hyperthyroidism patients and 17 patients who later progressed to ophthalmopathy. The approximately 100 discovery patients were divided at random into training and test sets in a 7:3 ratio. In addition, the study compared T-cell repertoires in thyroid tissue and in blood from over 5 Graves' hyperthyroidism patients. After blood sampling, hyperthyroidism patients were treated with methimazole at a starting dose of 30 mg daily, and ophthalmopathy patients were treated with high-dose intravenous methylprednisolone. The paper describes TCR Vbeta CDR3 sequencing of 120 to 150 peripheral blood samples, made up of approximately 40 ophthalmopathy patients, 70 to 75 hyperthyroidism patients and around 17 progressor patients. Results and caveats for the whole study, not just this receptor: Most expanded thyroid clonotypes (frequency above 0.001) were also found in blood, which suggests that blood repertoires may mirror thyroid immune responses. Sample size was not statistically predetermined, and blinding of investigators to group allocation was not performed. A model built on a 13 V-J signature distinguished ophthalmopathy from stable hyperthyroidism, reaching over 85% sensitivity and about 81% specificity in cross-validation and 80%/75% in testing. In validation, the model predicted progression to ophthalmopathy with 55% to 71% sensitivity and approximately 78% specificity, a median of around 6.6 months before onset.

There are many counts of this clonotype. It has no known antigen specificity. Base qualities are not at hand, and no much larger clone is one base apart. The CDR3 runs 12 residues from the cysteine to the phenylalanine. Of the read, only the CDR3 DNA is kept; its 36 bases are in frame from base 1. The germline ends are 13 bases apart after V is trimmed by 4 bases and J by 10 bases. The germline V gene encodes CDR1 MNHEY and CDR2 SVGAGI. Hyperthyroidism patients were aged 18 to 65 years and newly diagnosed, with disease duration of less than 2 months. Exclusion was applied to patients with uncontrolled infections, other autoimmune diseases, pregnancy or lactation. Diagnoses were established on the basis of clinical symptoms, serum thyroxine and TRAb, thyroid ultrasound, and orbital computed tomography. Blood from progressor patients was drawn when they were first diagnosed with hyperthyroidism, before any ophthalmopathy symptoms appeared. PBMCs were separated from roughly 9.6 ml of fresh peripheral blood using Ficoll-Paque density gradient centrifugation. Patients classed as progressors first received a Graves' hyperthyroidism diagnosis and then went on to develop ophthalmopathy during follow-up. Trizol reagent was used to extract total RNA, and RNA quality was then checked on an Agilent 2100 Bioanalyzer.

The TCR beta CDR3 regions were amplified from RNA transcripts. For the first round of RT-PCR on the TCR CDR3, the HTBI primer set was used together with the Qiagen OneStep RT-PCR kit. The libraries were constructed in a second round of multiplex PCR and then size-selected and purified. The libraries were sequenced on an Illumina HiSeq2000 using paired-end 100 bp reads. Concerning the study's data processing: Raw data were processed with SOAPnuke, discarding reads with adapters, uncalled bases, mean Phred below 15, or no exact constant-primer or identifier match. COPE v1.2.5 was used to merge the high-quality paired reads, and each unique nucleotide sequence was defined as a clonotype. MiTCR v1.1 was used to align the clonotypes against IMGT TRBV, TRBD and TRBJ reference segments. Only V-J combinations with frequency above 0.0001, covering 98% to 99.2% of repertoires, were analysed. A TCS score was defined as the ratio of F50 (clonal expansion) to E x V (chaos), with BLOSUM62-based TCRdist applied between CDR3 peptides within each V-J. Welch's t-statistics and random forest reduced 500 to 550 V-J features to under 15, which were used in a naive Bayes classifier (R e1071). TCRdb reprocessing: public reads trimmed at Q25 with fastp, clones called with MiXCR, in-frame beta chains kept. Each entry is one CDR3 protein sequence, shown with its most common DNA and genes. These V and J calls originate from TCRdb's pipeline instead of the authors' own analysis. The sample contains roughly 500,000 distinct CDR3 sequences, 11% to 15% of them found a single time. The ten biggest clones cover roughly 5.7% of the sample.

The sequence derives from a woman younger than 45 with Graves' hyperthyroidism that later progressed to Graves' ophthalmopathy. The sequenced material came from blood. The chain links TRBV6-5 with TRBJ1-1; TRBD1 could be the D gene, as 5 bases match. DNA sequence: TGTGCCAGCAGTTCCCTCATTGGGGGAGCTTTCTTT. Its protein product is CASSSLIGGAFF.